This is a list of T cell receptor beta chains from one sample in a study of spatial heterogeneity in lung cancer. TCRdb itself ran the 5' RACE reads through MiXCR, one entry per CDR3 protein. There are around 20,000 distinct CDR3 sequences in the sample; 6.5% to 8.5% occur only once, and roughly 20% lies in the top ten. The starting material was lung tumor tissue, obtained at surgery. The receptors originated from a male donor with early-stage non-small cell lung cancer. Both conserved end residues are part of each CDR3. The order of the fields is V gene, CDR3 length, J gene, CDR3 protein.

TRBV6-5	16	TRBJ2-7	CASRPGTSGGYYEQYF
TRBV20-1	12	TRBJ1-1	CSARTRHTEAFF
TRBV20-1	16	TRBJ1-5	CSASGQGKKSNQPQHF
TRBV6-2/TRBV6-3	15	TRBJ2-1	CASSYGVTGDYAQFF
TRBV10-2	15	TRBJ2-7	CASSESWGNHYEQYF
TRBV5-4	13	TRBJ2-1	CASSSERGNEQFF
TRBV20-1	13	TRBJ1-1	CSARDLGETEAFF
TRBV13	15	TRBJ2-5	CASSLQRLAVETQYF
TRBV14	13	TRBJ2-7	CASSRAPFYEQYF
TRBV6-5	14	TRBJ2-7	CASSYSTWTREQYF
TRBV28	18	TRBJ2-1	CASSYPTSGGDGYNEQFF
TRBV5-1	13	TRBJ2-1	CASSLQGPNEQFF
TRBV28	15	TRBJ2-2	CASSLADRGDGELFF
TRBV6-5	13	TRBJ1-1	CASSLDRGTEAFF
TRBV12-3/TRBV12-4	13	TRBJ2-5	CASRGHGGETQYF
TRBV5-6	14	TRBJ2-3	CASSLNRGADTQYF
TRBV9	14	TRBJ2-3	CASGTSGGADTQYF
TRBV10-3	17	TRBJ1-6	CAISESPPGQAGSPLHF
TRBV4-3	17	TRBJ2-2	CASSQEDSGANTGELFF
TRBV11-2	16	TRBJ1-1	CASRRGTGARGTEAFF
TRBV5-1	14	TRBJ1-1	CASSFGQGGLEAFF
TRBV6-1	13	TRBJ1-2	CASSEDSGRRDTF
TRBV14	15	TRBJ1-6	CASSQVQGLNSPLHF
TRBV6-6	16	TRBJ2-3	CASSYSDRGGTDTQYF
TRBV18	14	TRBJ1-2	CASSPTGQTYGYTF
TRBV13	15	TRBJ2-7	CASSRPGGDWYEQYF
TRBV11-2	14	TRBJ1-4	CASSRTGFREKLFF
TRBV10-3	14	TRBJ1-2	CAITGGQINYGYTF
TRBV2	14	TRBJ1-1	CASKQDREVSEAFF
TRBV2	14	TRBJ1-1	CASSDLVSHTEAFF
TRBV7-2	15	TRBJ2-6	CASSLAGPGANVLTF
TRBV10-3	15	TRBJ2-7	CATKGASGAAYEQYF
TRBV7-2	14	TRBJ2-7	CASSSGQGAREQYF
TRBV7-9	13	TRBJ1-1	CASTPEEAPEAFF
TRBV7-9	16	TRBJ1-4	CASSLRGTGGNEKLFF
TRBV5-1	15	TRBJ1-5	CASSLGQGANQPQHF
TRBV28	15	TRBJ1-2	CASSLPDRPQYGYTF
TRBV7-8	12	TRBJ2-7	CASSLGVDEQYF
TRBV9	14	TRBJ2-5	CASSVSPRQETQYF
TRBV6-6	16	TRBJ1-1	CASTRGGASLRTEAFF
TRBV29-1	14	TRBJ2-3	CSVDAGGPLDTQYF
TRBV24-1	11	TRBJ1-1	CATRDRFEAFF
TRBV18	15	TRBJ2-5	CASSRSIGGEETQYF
TRBV28	16	TRBJ2-2	CASSFPGLAITGELFF
TRBV3-1	14	TRBJ2-3	CASTKRGSTDTQYF
TRBV5-6	15	TRBJ1-1	CASSRPGAMNTEAFF
TRBV6-5	17	TRBJ1-6	CASGVQGIGAYNSPLHF
TRBV5-1	14	TRBJ2-4	CASSTGTAKNIQYF
TRBV6-6	17	TRBJ1-1	CASSYSYGGTGNTEAFF
TRBV5-1	16	TRBJ2-5	CASSLLTLSGGETQYF
TRBV2	17	TRBJ2-3	CASSEHKRGGGTDTQYF
TRBV6-6	14	TRBJ1-5	CASSLQLGAQPQHF
TRBV28	14	TRBJ1-1	CVSRAAGGGTEAFF
TRBV28	20	TRBJ2-7	CASSSLLTFGGKDQEGEQYF
TRBV30	13	TRBJ1-3	CAWSIQVGALSYF